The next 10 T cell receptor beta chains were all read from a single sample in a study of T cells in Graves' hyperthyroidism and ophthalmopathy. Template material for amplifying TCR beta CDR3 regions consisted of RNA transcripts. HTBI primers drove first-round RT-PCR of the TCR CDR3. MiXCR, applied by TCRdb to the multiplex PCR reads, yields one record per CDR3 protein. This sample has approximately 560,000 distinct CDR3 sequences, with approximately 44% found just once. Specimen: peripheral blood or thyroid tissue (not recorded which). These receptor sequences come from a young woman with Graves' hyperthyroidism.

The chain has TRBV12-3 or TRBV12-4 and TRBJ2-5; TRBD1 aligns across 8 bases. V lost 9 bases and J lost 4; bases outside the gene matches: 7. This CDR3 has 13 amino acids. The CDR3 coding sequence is TGTGCCAGTAGGACAGGGCGGGTAGAGACCCAGTACTTC. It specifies CASRTGRVETQYF.

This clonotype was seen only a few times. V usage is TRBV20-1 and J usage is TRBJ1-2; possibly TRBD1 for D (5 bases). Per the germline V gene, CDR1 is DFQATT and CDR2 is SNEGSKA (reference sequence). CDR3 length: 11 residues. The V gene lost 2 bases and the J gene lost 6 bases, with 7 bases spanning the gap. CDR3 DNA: TGCAGTGCTAGACGGGGCAATGGCTACACCTTC. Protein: CSARRGNGYTF.

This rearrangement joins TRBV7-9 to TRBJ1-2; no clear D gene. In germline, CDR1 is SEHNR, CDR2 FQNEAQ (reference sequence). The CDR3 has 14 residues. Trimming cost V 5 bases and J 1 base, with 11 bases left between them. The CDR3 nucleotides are TGTGCCAGCAGCCAAGGGCCGAGTAACTATGGCTACACCTTC. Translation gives CASSQGPSNYGYTF. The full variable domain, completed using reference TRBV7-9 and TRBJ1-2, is DTGVSQNPRHKITKRGQNVTFRCDPISEHNRLYWYRQTLGQGPEFLTYFQNEAQLEKSRLLSDRFSAERPKGSFSTLEIQRTEQGDSAMYLCASSQGPSNYGYTFGSGTRLTVV.

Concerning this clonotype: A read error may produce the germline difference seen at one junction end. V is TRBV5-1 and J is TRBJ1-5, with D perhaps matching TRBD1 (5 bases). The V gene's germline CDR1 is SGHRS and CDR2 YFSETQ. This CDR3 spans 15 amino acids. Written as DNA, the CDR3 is TGCGCCAGCAGCTGGTACGGGGGTAGCTATCAGCCCCAGCATTTT. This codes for CASSWYGGSYQPQHF.

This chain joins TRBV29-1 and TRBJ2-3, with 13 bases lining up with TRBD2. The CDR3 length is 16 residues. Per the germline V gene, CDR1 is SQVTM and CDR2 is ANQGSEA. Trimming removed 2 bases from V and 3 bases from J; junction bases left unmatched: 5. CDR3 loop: CSVEPGLAGKTDTQYF. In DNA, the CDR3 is TGCAGCGTTGAACCGGGACTAGCGGGAAAGACAGATACGCAGTATTTT.

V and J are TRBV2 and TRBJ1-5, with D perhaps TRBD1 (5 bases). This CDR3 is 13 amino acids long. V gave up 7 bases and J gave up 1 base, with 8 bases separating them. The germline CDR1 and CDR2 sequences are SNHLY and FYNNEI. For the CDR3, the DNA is TGTGCCAGCAACAGGAGGAGCAATCAGCCCCAGCATTTT. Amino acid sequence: CASNRRSNQPQHF.

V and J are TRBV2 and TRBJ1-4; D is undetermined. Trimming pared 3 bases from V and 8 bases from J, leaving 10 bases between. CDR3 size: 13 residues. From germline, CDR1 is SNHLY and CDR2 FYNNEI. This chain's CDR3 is CASSETIREKLFF. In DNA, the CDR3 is TGTGCCAGCAGTGAGACCATTCGGGAAAAACTGTTTTTT.

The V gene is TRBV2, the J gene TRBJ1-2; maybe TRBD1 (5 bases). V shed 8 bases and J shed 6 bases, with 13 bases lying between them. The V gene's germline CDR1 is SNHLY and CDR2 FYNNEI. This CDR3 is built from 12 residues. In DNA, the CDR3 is TGTGCCAGCGTATGGGGGGACGATGGCTACACCTTC. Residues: CASVWGDDGYTF.

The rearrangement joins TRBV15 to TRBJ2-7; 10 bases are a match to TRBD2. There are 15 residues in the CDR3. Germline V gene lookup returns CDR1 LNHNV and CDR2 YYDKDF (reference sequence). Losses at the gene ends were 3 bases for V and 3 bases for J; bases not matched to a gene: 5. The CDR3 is CATSSQWTSGYEQYF. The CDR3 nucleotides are TGTGCCACCAGCAGCCAATGGACTAGCGGCTACGAGCAGTACTTC.

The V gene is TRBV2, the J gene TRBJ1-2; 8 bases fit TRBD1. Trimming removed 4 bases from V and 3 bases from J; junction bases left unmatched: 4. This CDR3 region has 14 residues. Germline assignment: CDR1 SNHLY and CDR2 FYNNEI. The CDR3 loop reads CASSADRAYYGYTF. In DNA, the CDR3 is TGTGCCAGCAGTGCGGACAGGGCATACTATGGCTACACCTTC.